The clone carrying this T cell receptor beta chain appeared a few times. Its specificity is not known. The data stem from a study of post-analysis software for immune sequencing data. As for the study in general: The study covered relapsing-remitting, secondary progressive and progressive-relapsing courses of multiple sclerosis.

Unique-molecular-identifier-tagged TCR beta cDNA libraries were used. T cells numbering about 0.9 to 11 million yielded cDNA molecules that totaled some 500,000. Via MiXCR, TCRdb re-called the PCR reads, giving one row per CDR3 protein. The sample yields fewer than 550,000 distinct CDR3 sequences, around 34% seen once. Study-wide points: Controls significantly exceeded multiple sclerosis patients in normalized Chao1 diversity. Pronounced co-clustering by F measure was evident among identically batched samples.

Specimen: blood. The source of this sequence is a girl aged 2 to 17 with multiple sclerosis.

CDR3 sequence (DNA): TGTGCCACCAGCAGGGGGGGAGGGGCTGGCACAGATACGCAGTATTTT. Protein product: CATSRGGGAGTDTQYF. V gene TRBV15 combines with J gene TRBJ2-3; 7 nucleotides agree with TRBD2. V dropped 3 bases and J dropped 1; count of bases not matched to a gene: 7. Germline V CDR1 and CDR2: LNHNV, YYDKDF (reference sequence). CDR3 size: 16 residues.